Listed below are T cell receptor beta chains from one sample, sequenced in a study of long-term antiretroviral therapy in people with HIV. Assay: immunoSEQ multiplex PCR; the TCRdb copy retains only in-frame clones and omits some. The sample holds some 36,000 clones; 70% to 90% are singletons and the top ten take approximately 4.9%. The input for sequencing was unsorted PBMCs, taken 2.7 to 2.9 years before starting antiretroviral therapy. These receptors were taken from a woman in her twenties or thirties with HIV. Each CDR3 is given with its conserved first and last residue. D genes are given only for firm matches. Size values are once, few and many counts, or a class for expanded clones, and some rows have none.

J gene	D gene	V gene	clone size	CDR3 DNA	CDR3 protein
TRBJ1-2	TRBD1	TRBV18	-	TGTGCCAGCTCGCCAGACAGGGACTATGGCTACACCTTC	CASSPDRDYGYTF
TRBJ2-7	-	TRBV12-5	-	TGTGCTAGTGCCCTAGGACAAGCCCGGGATGAGCAGTACTTC	CASALGQARDEQYF
TRBJ2-5	TRBD2	TRBV2	-	TGTGCCAGCTTAGGACTAGCGGAAGAGACCCAGTACTTC	CASLGLAEETQYF
TRBJ1-2	TRBD1	TRBV5-1	-	TGCGCCAGCAGCGAACGGAACAGGGGCGGTAGCTATGGCTACACCTTC	CASSERNRGGSYGYTF
TRBJ1-2	TRBD1	TRBV30	-	TGTGCCTGGAGCGGACAGGGCGGCTACACCTTC	CAWSGQGGYTF
TRBJ2-5	-	TRBV20-1	-	TGCAGTGGGACTTTCCAAGAGACCCAGTACTTC	CSGTFQETQYF
TRBJ2-2	-	TRBV12-5	medium-sized	TGTGCTAGTGGTTTTTGGACCGGGGAGCTGTTTTTT	CASGFWTGELFF
TRBJ1-5	-	TRBV7-2	few	TGTGCCAGCAGCTCAAACCCGTATCAGCCCCAGCATTTT	CASSSNPYQPQHF
TRBJ2-7	TRBD2	TRBV11-2	-	TGTGCCAGCAGCCTAAGTAGGACTAGCGGGGTCTCCGAGCAGTACTTC	CASSLSRTSGVSEQYF
TRBJ1-1	-	TRBV14	-	TGTGCCAGCAGCCAAGAATGGGGGGGGAACACTGAAGCTTTCTTT	CASSQEWGGNTEAFF
TRBJ2-3	TRBD1	TRBV5-1	-	TGCGCCAGCAGCTTGGGGGACAGGAACACAGATACGCAGTATTTT	CASSLGDRNTDTQYF
TRBJ2-7	TRBD2	TRBV4-1	-	TGCGCCAGCAGCGAGACTAGCGGGGTTAGCTACTACGAGCAGTACTTC	CASSETSGVSYYEQYF
TRBJ1-1	TRBD1	TRBV10-2	-	TGCGCCAGCAGTGAGGACAGGGGAACTGAAGCTTTCTTT	CASSEDRGTEAFF
TRBJ1-1	-	TRBV11-2	-	TGTGCCAGCAGCTTAGACTTAATGAACACTGAAGCTTTCTTT	CASSLDLMNTEAFF
TRBJ2-5	TRBD1	TRBV18	-	TGTGCCAGCTCACCGGAAGGGACAGCGGCTGCCCAGTACTTC	CASSPEGTAAAQYF
TRBJ2-5	-	TRBV30	-	TGTGCCTGGAGTGTGGTCGAGACCCAGTACTTC	CAWSVVETQYF
TRBJ1-1	-	TRBV7-8	-	TGTGCCAGCAGCCCACAGGGAGTCAGTGAAGCTTTCTTT	CASSPQGVSEAFF
TRBJ2-1	TRBD1	TRBV6-1	-	TGTGCCAGTCTCCGGGACAGGACCTACAATGAGCAGTTCTTC	CASLRDRTYNEQFF
TRBJ1-1	-	TRBV5-6	-	TGTGCCAGCAGCGGACTAAACCCTGAAGCTTTCTTT	CASSGLNPEAFF
TRBJ2-2	-	TRBV4-1	few	TGCGCCAGCAGCGTCGGGGTGGGCACCGGGGAGCTGTTTTTT	CASSVGVGTGELFF
TRBJ2-2	-	TRBV5-1	few	TGCGCCAGCAGCGACGCAGTAGGGAAAGCCGGGGAGCTGTTTTTT	CASSDAVGKAGELFF
TRBJ1-1	-	TRBV19	-	TGTGCCAGTAGTGTAAGAACGAACACTGAAGCTTTCTTT	CASSVRTNTEAFF
TRBJ1-1	TRBD1	TRBV6-1	-	TGTGCCAGCATCACCAGGACAGGGGGATATATCCAAGCTTTCTTT	CASITRTGGYIQAFF
TRBJ2-6	TRBD1	TRBV27	-	TGTGCCAGCAGTTTTATTTTCTCTTTGGGACAGGGGGCGCGGGGGGCCAACGTCCTGACTTTC	CASSFIFSLGQGARGANVLTF
TRBJ1-1	-	TRBV5-4	-	TGTGCCAGCAGCCCGGACCTTCGGAGGAACACTGAAGCTTTCTTT	CASSPDLRRNTEAFF